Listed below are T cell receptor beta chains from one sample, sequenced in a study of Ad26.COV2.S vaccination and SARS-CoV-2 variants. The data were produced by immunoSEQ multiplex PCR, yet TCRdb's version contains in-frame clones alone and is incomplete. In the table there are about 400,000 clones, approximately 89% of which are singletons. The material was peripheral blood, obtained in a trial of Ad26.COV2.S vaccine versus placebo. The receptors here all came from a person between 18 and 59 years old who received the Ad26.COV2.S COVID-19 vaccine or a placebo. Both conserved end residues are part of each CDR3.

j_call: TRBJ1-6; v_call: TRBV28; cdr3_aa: CASTKRGEGNSPLHF
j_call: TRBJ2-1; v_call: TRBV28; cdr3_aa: CASSSYNEQFF
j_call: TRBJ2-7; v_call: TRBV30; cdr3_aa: CAWSPSLAYWSSYEQYF
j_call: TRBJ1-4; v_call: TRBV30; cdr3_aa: CAWSGYRTAQNGSELFF
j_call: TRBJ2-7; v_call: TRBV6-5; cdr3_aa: CASRTSGSYEQYF
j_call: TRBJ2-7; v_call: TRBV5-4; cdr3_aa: CASSLDRGHEQYF
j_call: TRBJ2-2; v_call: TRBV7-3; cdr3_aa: CASSDGAGELFF
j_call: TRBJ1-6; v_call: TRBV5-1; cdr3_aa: CASSQQSLGNSPLHF
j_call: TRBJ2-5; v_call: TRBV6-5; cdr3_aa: CASSLQVQETQYF
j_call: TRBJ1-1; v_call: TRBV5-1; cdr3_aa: CASTYSRGNTEAFF
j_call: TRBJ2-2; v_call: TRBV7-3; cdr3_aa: CASSLQTNGELFF
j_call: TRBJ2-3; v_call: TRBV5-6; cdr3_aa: CASSRVAGGPDTQYF